This T cell receptor (beta chain) was captured in a study of long-term antiretroviral therapy in people with HIV. Version v3.0 of the immunoSEQ assay was performed at survey level. Profiling relied on immunoSEQ multiplex PCR, and the TCRdb table lists in-frame clones only, not all of them. The repertoire holds around 30,000 clones, with roughly 90% as singletons. Study outcomes and limitations: ART-treated samples gained diversity yet remained below transplant donor controls.

Germline V gives CDR1 MNHEY, CDR2 SMNVEV (reference sequence). Trimming at V came to 2 bases and at J to 8 bases, leaving 7 bases not matched to a gene. This CDR3 region has 15 residues. A word on this clone: Its specificity is not known.

Sample: unsorted PBMCs, taken 0.5 years after starting antiretroviral therapy. This chain uses TRBV27 with TRBJ2-1, with TRBD1 matching over 9 bases. This receptor was obtained from a woman younger than 35 with HIV. Written as DNA, the CDR3 is TGTGCCAGCAGTTTAACAGGGGGCGTTTGGGATGAGCAGTTCTTC. The encoded protein is CASSLTGGVWDEQFF.